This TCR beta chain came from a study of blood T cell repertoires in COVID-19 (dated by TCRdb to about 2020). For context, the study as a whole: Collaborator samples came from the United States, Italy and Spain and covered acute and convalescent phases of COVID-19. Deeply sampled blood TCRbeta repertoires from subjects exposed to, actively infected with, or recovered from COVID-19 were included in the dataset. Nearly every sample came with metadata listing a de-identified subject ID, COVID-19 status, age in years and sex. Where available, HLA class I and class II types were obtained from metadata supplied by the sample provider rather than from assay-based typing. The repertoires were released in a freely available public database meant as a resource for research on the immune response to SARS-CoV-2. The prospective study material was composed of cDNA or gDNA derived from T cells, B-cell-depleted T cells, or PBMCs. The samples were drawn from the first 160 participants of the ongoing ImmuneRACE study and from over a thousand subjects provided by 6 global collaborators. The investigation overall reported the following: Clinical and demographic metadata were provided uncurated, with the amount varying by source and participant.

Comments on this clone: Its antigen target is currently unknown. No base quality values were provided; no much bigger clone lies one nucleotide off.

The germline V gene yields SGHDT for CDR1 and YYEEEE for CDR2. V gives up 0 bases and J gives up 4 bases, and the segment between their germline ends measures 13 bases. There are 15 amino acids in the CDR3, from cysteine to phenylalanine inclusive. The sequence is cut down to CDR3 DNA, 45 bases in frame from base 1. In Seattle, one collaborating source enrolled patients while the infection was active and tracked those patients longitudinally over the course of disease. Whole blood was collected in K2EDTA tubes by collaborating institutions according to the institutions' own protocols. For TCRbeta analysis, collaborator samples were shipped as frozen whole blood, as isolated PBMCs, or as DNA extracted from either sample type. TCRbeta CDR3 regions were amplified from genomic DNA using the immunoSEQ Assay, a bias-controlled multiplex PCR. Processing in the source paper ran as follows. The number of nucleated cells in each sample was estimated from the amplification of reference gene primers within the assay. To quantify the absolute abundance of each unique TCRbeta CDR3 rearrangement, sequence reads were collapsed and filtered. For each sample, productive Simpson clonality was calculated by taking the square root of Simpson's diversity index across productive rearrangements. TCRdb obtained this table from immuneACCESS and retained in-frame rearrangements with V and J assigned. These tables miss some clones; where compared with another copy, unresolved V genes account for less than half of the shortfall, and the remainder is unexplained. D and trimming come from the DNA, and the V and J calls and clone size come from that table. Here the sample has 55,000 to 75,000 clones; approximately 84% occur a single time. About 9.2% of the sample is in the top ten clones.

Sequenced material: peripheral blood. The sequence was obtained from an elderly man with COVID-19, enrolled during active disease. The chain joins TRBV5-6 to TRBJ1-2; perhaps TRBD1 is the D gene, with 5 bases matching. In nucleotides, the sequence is TGTGCCAGCAGCTTGGAGGCGACAGCTATCTATGGCTACACCTTC. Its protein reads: CASSLEATAIYGYTF.